The entry below gives a single T cell receptor (beta chain) sequence along with its context. Antigen unknown. Sample-barcoded 5' priming and a J-beta primer mix drove a second PCR of roughly 7 to 11 cycles. TCRdb re-called the 5' RACE reads through MiXCR, storing one row per CDR3 protein. This sample yields around 620,000 distinct CDR3 sequences, of which roughly 29% are seen a single time; roughly 18% belongs to the top ten. This CDR3 is built from 15 residues. These data belong to a study of blood T cells in healthy people across ages. As for the study in general: About one barcoded beta molecule per two T cells was captured by template switching.

Study-wide findings and caveats: Nothing was known about donor CMV status, and this possibly confounded expanded clonotype changes.

Individuals who donated were healthy Caucasians from Russia aged roughly 6 to 100. This chain joins TRBV12-3 or TRBV12-4 and TRBJ2-5, with 10 bases aligning to TRBD2. The J call is doubtful: the DNA matches TRBJ2-1 better. What was sequenced was blood. The TCR was taken from an older woman in good health. The CDR3 loop reads CASSFTSGEYNEQFF. As DNA, the CDR3 is TGTGCCAGCAGTTTTACTAGCGGGGAGTACAATGAGCAGTTCTTC.